The 11 T cell receptor beta chains given below trace back to one sample, sequenced in a study of somatic mutations in cytotoxic T cells in rheumatoid arthritis. This table comes from immunoSEQ multiplex PCR, and its TCRdb copy is limited to in-frame clones, with some not included. In the table there are 10,000 or so clones, 60% to 80% of which are singletons. What was sequenced was CD8+ T cells sorted from blood. These receptors were collected from an adult with rheumatoid arthritis.

The J gene is TRBJ1-1, the V gene TRBV7-9, with D hard to call. CDR1 is SEHNR and CDR2 is FQNEAQ in the germline V gene (reference sequence). The CDR3 totals 14 residues. Trimming took off 4 bases at V and 0 bases at J, with 9 bases between the two ends. The CDR3 nucleotides are TGTGCCAGCAGCTGGGAGAGTTTGAACACTGAAGCTTTCTTT. Protein: CASSWESLNTEAFF.

This clone was counted only a few times. The J gene is TRBJ1-1, the V gene TRBV5-3; 9 bases fit TRBD1. TRBV5-3 belongs to the ORF category, with a function that is uncertain. Unmatched junction bases numbered 4, after V lost 3 bases and J lost 4 bases. The CDR3 loop spans 14 amino acids. The CDR3 DNA is TGTGCCAGAAGCTCCGGGACAGGGCCCACTGAAGCTTTCTTT. It yields the protein CARSSGTGPTEAFF.

The chain is built from TRBV6-5 and TRBJ1-2; possibly TRBD1 for D (6 bases). The V end was cut by 0 bases, the J end by 4 bases, with 12 bases between. This CDR3 contains 15 residues. The germline CDR1 and CDR2 sequences are MNHEY and SVGAGI. Here the CDR3 reads CASSYSPQGTYGYTF. The CDR3 coding sequence is TGTGCCAGCAGTTACTCCCCTCAGGGGACCTATGGCTACACCTTC.

V gene TRBV4-1 combines with J gene TRBJ2-7; D is unresolved. The germline V gene encodes CDR1 MGHRA and CDR2 YSYEKL. This CDR3 spans 14 amino acids. Trimming removed 2 bases from V and 2 bases from J, with 10 bases in between. The CDR3 DNA sequence: TGCGCCAGCAGCCAACGGACCGAAGCCTACGAGCAGTACTTC. Translated: CASSQRTEAYEQYF.

This clone was recorded once. The chain couples TRBV4-1 to TRBJ2-1; D possibly corresponds to TRBD1 (5 bases). The CDR3 is made up of 14 amino acids. Trimming removed 3 bases at V and 8 bases at J, with 14 bases between. Germline V lookup: CDR1 MGHRA, CDR2 YSYEKL. The CDR3 DNA reads TGCGCCAGCAGCCATTCTAGGCGGACACATGAGCAGTTCTTC. Translating it yields CASSHSRRTHEQFF.

The chain joins TRBV11-2 to TRBJ2-7; D call uncertain. Germline CDR1 is SGHAT and CDR2 is FQNNGV. The CDR3 loop spans 18 amino acids. The V and J ends lost 5 bases and 0 bases respectively, with 23 bases between them. CDR3 loop: CASSPPGLFRQSSYEQYF. CDR3 nucleotides: TGTGCCAGCAGCCCGCCCGGTTTATTCCGGCAGAGCTCCTACGAGCAGTACTTC.

This chain joins TRBV6-1 and TRBJ2-3; either TRBD1 or TRBD2 may supply D (6 bases each). The length of the CDR3 is 14 residues. The germline V gene encodes CDR1 MNHNS and CDR2 SASEGT. CDR3 in amino acids: CVGGGPRDTDTQYF. CDR3 coding DNA: TGTGTGGGGGGCGGACCTCGGGACACAGATACGCAGTATTTT.

The chain couples TRBV19 to TRBJ2-7, with 9 positions matching TRBD1. The CDR3 is 14 residues long. Looked up from germline, CDR1 is LNHDA and CDR2 is SQIVND (reference sequence). The junction had 4 bases not matched to a gene; V was cut back by 4 bases and J by 3 bases. CDR3 amino acids: CASSTGQGIYEQYF. DNA for the CDR3: TGTGCCAGTAGTACGGGACAGGGTATCTACGAGCAGTACTTC.

The chain is built from TRBV2 and TRBJ2-3; TRBD2 aligns across 9 bases. CDR1 and CDR2 (germline): SNHLY, FYNNEI. CDR3 length: 15 residues. Trimming removed 2 bases from V and 6 bases from J; junction bases left unmatched: 6. The chain's CDR3 is CASSESPSGADTQYF. For the CDR3, the DNA is TGTGCCAGCAGTGAAAGTCCTAGCGGGGCGGATACGCAGTATTTT.

The J gene is TRBJ2-1, the V gene TRBV6-5, with 11 bases fitting TRBD2. This CDR3 is built from 14 residues. The germline V gene has CDR1 MNHEY and CDR2 SVGAGI. V shed 8 bases, J shed 4 bases, and the junction held 4 bases outside the gene matches. CDR3 loop: CASVTSGSYNEQFF. CDR3 nucleotides: TGTGCCAGCGTCACTAGCGGGAGTTACAATGAGCAGTTCTTC.

This chain joins TRBV11-2 and TRBJ2-7; D unclear. Germline V gene lookup returns CDR1 SGHAT and CDR2 FQNNGV. V lost 5 bases and J 4 bases, leaving 12 bases between the germline ends. This CDR3 spans 13 amino acids. The CDR3 DNA reads as TGTGCCAGCAGCCCCACATGGGGTTACGAGCAGTACTTC. It is translated as CASSPTWGYEQYF.